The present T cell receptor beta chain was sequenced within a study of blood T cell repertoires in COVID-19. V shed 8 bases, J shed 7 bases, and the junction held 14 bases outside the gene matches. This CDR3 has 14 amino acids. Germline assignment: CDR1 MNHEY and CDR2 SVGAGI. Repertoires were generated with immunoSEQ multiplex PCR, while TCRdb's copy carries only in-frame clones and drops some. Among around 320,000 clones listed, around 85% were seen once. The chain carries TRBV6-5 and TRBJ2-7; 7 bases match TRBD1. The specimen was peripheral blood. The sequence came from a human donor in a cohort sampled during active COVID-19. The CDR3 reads CASAWGSPTGEQYF. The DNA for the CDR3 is TGTGCCAGCGCATGGGGTAGCCCGACAGGGGAGCAGTACTTC.